The 30 T cell receptor beta chains below come from one sample, sequenced in a study of OX40 agonist ivuxolimab in advanced cancers. Library generation was performed with the immunoSEQ multiplex PCR assay. TCRdb retrieved this table from immuneACCESS and kept in-frame rearrangements only. Not all clones are present; in checked studies, unresolved V genes account for under half, and no reason is known for the remainder. Counted in this sample were just under 85,000 clones; about 88% of them appeared once. The ten largest clonotypes hold roughly 6.6% of the sample. Here the sequenced sample was CD4+ or CD8+ T cells sorted from blood, taken in a trial of the OX40 agonist ivuxolimab. The receptors derive from an adult with an advanced solid tumor such as melanoma, head and neck, liver or kidney cancer.

This clone was counted a few times. This sequence joins TRBV27 and TRBJ2-1; 9 bases map to TRBD2. Germline CDR1 and CDR2: MNHEY and SMNVEV (reference sequence). The CDR3 loop spans 14 amino acids. V was clipped by 7 bases and J by 6 bases; unmatched bases: 7. The CDR3 loop reads CASMEAGGVNEQFF. The CDR3 DNA reads as TGTGCCAGCATGGAGGCGGGAGGGGTCAATGAGCAGTTCTTC.

The V call is TRBV14, the J call TRBJ2-5; D assignment may be TRBD1 or TRBD2 (5 bases each). The V gene lost 1 base and the J gene lost 5 bases, with 14 bases spanning the gap. The CDR3 contains 15 residues. CDR1 and CDR2 (germline): SGHDN, FVKESK. CDR3 amino acids: CASSQVGGGSETQYF. The CDR3 DNA sequence: TGTGCCAGCAGCCAAGTGGGTGGGGGATCCGAGACCCAGTACTTC.

A single count supports this clone. The V call is TRBV30, the J call TRBJ2-1; TRBD2 aligns across 9 bases. Germline assignment: CDR1 GTSNPN and CDR2 SVGIG (reference sequence). Trimming took 4 bases from V and 1 from J; bases not matched to a gene: 17. CDR3 size: 19 residues. CDR3 amino acids: CAWTPRPGLAGLSYNEQFF. The CDR3 DNA reads as TGTGCCTGGACCCCTAGACCAGGGCTAGCGGGGTTGTCCTACAATGAGCAGTTCTTC.

The chain is built from TRBV4-1 and TRBJ2-2; 10 nucleotides agree with TRBD2. The CDR3 totals 17 residues. Germline V gives CDR1 MGHRA, CDR2 YSYEKL. The V gene end was trimmed by 0 bases and the J gene end by 1 base; junction bases not matched to a gene: 2. For the CDR3, the DNA is TGCGCCAGCAGCCAAGACTCTAGCGGGGGGAACACCGGGGAGCTGTTTTTT. Protein product: CASSQDSSGGNTGELFF.

This clone was seen just once. This chain joins TRBV29-1 and TRBJ2-5; D might be TRBD1 or TRBD2, each matching 5 bases. Trimming took off 3 bases at V and 3 bases at J, with 14 bases between the two ends. The CDR3 runs to 14 residues. Germline assignment: CDR1 SQVTM and CDR2 ANQGSEA. The CDR3 reads CSVDISGAEETQYF. CDR3 DNA sequence: TGCAGCGTTGATATATCCGGGGCTGAAGAGACCCAGTACTTC.

This sequence joins TRBV5-1 and TRBJ2-7; TRBD1 is a possible D gene (5 bases). CDR1 is SGHRS, CDR2 YFSETQ, per germline. The V end lost 2 bases, the J end lost 2 bases, and 8 bases lay between the germline ends. This CDR3 has 13 residues. The CDR3 loop reads CASSLDRAYEQYF. The CDR3 nucleotides read TGCGCCAGCAGCTTAGACAGAGCCTACGAGCAGTACTTC. The complete variable domain, with remaining parts taken from reference TRBV5-1 and TRBJ2-7, reads KAGVTQTPRYLIKTRGQQVTLSCSPISGHRSVSWYQQTPGQGLQFLFEYFSETQRNKGNFPGRFSGRQFSNSRSEMNVSTLELGDSALYLCASSLDRAYEQYFGPGTRLTVT.

Notes on this clone: The junction differs from germline at one of its ends, possibly a read error. The chain uses TRBV7-7 and TRBJ2-2; 12 bases are a match to TRBD2. The CDR3 loop spans 17 amino acids. Looked up from germline, CDR1 is SSHAT and CDR2 is FNYEAQ (reference sequence). The CDR3 DNA reads as TGTGCTAGCAGCCCGCTAACTAGCGGGAGGTACACCGGGGAGCTGTTTTTT. Translating gives CASSPLTSGRYTGELFF.

The chain joins TRBV4-2 to TRBJ2-7; 9 nucleotides line up with TRBD1. This CDR3 spans 16 amino acids. In germline, CDR1 is LGHNA, CDR2 YNFKEQ. J was trimmed by 5 bases and V by 4 bases; bases with no gene match: 12. CDR3 sequence (DNA): TGTGCCAGCAGCCCGACCACCGGGACAGGGAACCACGAGCAGTACTTC. This gives the protein CASSPTTGTGNHEQYF.

The rearrangement uses TRBV19 and TRBJ1-4; 7 nucleotides align to TRBD1. This CDR3 has 14 residues. Germline values: CDR1 LNHDA, CDR2 SQIVND (reference sequence). J was trimmed by 7 bases and V by 4 bases; bases with no gene match: 6. The CDR3 nucleotides are TGTGCCAGTAGTACGCTGACAGGGAGTGAAAAACTGTTTTTT. Translated, it gives CASSTLTGSEKLFF.

The chain employs TRBV2 and TRBJ1-6; TRBD1 might be the D (5 bases). V lost 3 bases, J lost 10 bases, and 19 bases lay in between. CDR3 length equals 16 residues. Germline values: CDR1 SNHLY, CDR2 FYNNEI. DNA for the CDR3: TGTGCCAGCAGTGATTTGGCAGGGCTGAGTGGGTCACCCCTCCACTTT. It is translated as CASSDLAGLSGSPLHF.

This clone has just a few counts. J is TRBJ1-6 and V is TRBV6-6; TRBD1 matches at 9 bases. This CDR3 comprises 14 residues. Per the germline V gene, CDR1 is MNHNY and CDR2 is SVGAGI (reference sequence). V lost 8 bases, J lost 7 bases, and 6 bases stayed unmatched. The DNA of the CDR3 is TGTGCCAGCGTCCCCGGGACAGGGAATTCACCCCTCCACTTT. This encodes CASVPGTGNSPLHF.

The chain combines TRBV18 with TRBJ2-2, with D possibly being TRBD1 (6 bases). Germline CDR1 and CDR2: KGHSH and LQKENI. V lost 3 bases to trimming and J lost 6 bases, with 14 bases between them. The CDR3 is 15 amino acids. The CDR3 protein is CASSPGTKGSGELFF. The CDR3 nucleotides read TGTGCCAGCTCACCCGGGACAAAGGGATCCGGGGAGCTGTTTTTT. Combining the CDR3 with reference TRBV18 and TRBJ2-2 gives the whole variable domain NAGVMQNPRHLVRRRGQEARLRCSPMKGHSHVYWYRQLPEEGLKFMVYLQKENIIDESGMPKERFSAEFPKEGPSILRIQQVVRGDSAAYFCASSPGTKGSGELFFGEGSRLTVL.

This rearrangement joins TRBV9 to TRBJ2-3; tentatively, D is TRBD1 or TRBD2 (5 bases each). Germline values: CDR1 SGDLS, CDR2 YYNGEE. The CDR3 sequence is 20 residues long. Trimming removed 2 bases from V and 4 bases from J, with 29 bases in between. The CDR3 protein is CASSVSFSPSWGSRADTQYF. CDR3 DNA: TGTGCCAGCAGCGTCAGTTTTTCCCCCTCCTGGGGGAGCAGAGCAGATACGCAGTATTTT. Together with reference TRBV9 and TRBJ2-3, the CDR3 gives the full variable domain: DSGVTQTPKHLITATGQRVTLRCSPRSGDLSVYWYQQSLDQGLQFLIQYYNGEERAKGNILERFSAQQFPDLHSELNLSSLELGDSALYFCASSVSFSPSWGSRADTQYFGPGTRLTVL.

V is TRBV5-8 and J is TRBJ2-5, with TRBD2 identical over 8 bases. CDR1 and CDR2 (germline): SGHTS, YDEGEE. The CDR3 sequence is 17 residues long. The V segment lost 3 bases and the J segment 5 bases; nucleotides outside the gene matches: 15. The CDR3 sequence: CASSSSRTSKGRETQYF. In DNA form, the CDR3 reads TGTGCCAGCAGCTCGTCCAGGACTAGCAAGGGGCGGGAGACCCAGTACTTC.

The chain couples TRBV7-9 to TRBJ2-5; 14 nucleotides agree with TRBD2. V was clipped by 5 bases and J by 4 bases; unmatched bases: 9. CDR1 and CDR2 from the germline V gene are SEHNR and FQNEAQ (reference sequence). The CDR3 contains 17 residues. CDR3 in amino acids: CASSLGTSGGFSETQYF. The DNA for the CDR3 is TGTGCCAGCAGCCTCGGGACTAGCGGGGGATTTTCAGAGACCCAGTACTTC.

The rearrangement links TRBV28 to TRBJ2-7, with D maybe TRBD1 (5 bases). Germline V CDR1 and CDR2: MDHEN, SYDVKM. The CDR3 sequence is 16 residues long. V was cut by 4 bases and J by 1 base, with 17 bases left in between. CDR3 sequence reads: CASSSPAIKGSYEQYF. The CDR3 DNA sequence: TGTGCCAGCAGTTCCCCGGCCATAAAGGGGTCCTACGAGCAGTACTTC.

The chain carries TRBV30 and TRBJ2-5; D is perhaps TRBD1 or TRBD2 (6 bases each). Between the trimmed V and J ends, which lost 0 bases and 7 bases, there was a span of 12 bases. Germline-derived CDR1 and CDR2 are GTSNPN and SVGIG (reference sequence). This CDR3 region has 13 residues. Here the CDR3 DNA reads TGTGCCTGGAGTGTACTGGGGGGCCCGACCCAGTACTTC. Its protein product is CAWSVLGGPTQYF.

In DNA, the CDR3 is TGTGCCATCAGTGATAACGGCGACACTGAAGCTTTCTTT. Translated, it gives CAISDNGDTEAFF. The J gene is TRBJ1-1, the V gene TRBV10-3; unclear D gene. V was cut by 3 bases and J by 3 bases, with 8 bases left in between. There are 13 residues in the CDR3. Per germline, CDR1 ENHRY and CDR2 SYGVKD.

The V and J genes are TRBV5-6 and TRBJ2-7; TRBD2 matches at 10 bases. CDR3 length: 16 amino acids. Germline loops: CDR1 SGHDT, CDR2 YYEEEE. Trimming took 4 bases from V and 0 from J; bases not matched to a gene: 7. The CDR3 DNA follows: TGTGCCAGCAGCGCGATACTAGCGGGGCCCTCCTACGAGCAGTACTTC. Encoded protein: CASSAILAGPSYEQYF.

The CDR3 loop is CASTPSTYSNQPQHF. CDR3 coding DNA: TGTGCCAGCACACCCAGCACCTATAGCAATCAGCCCCAGCATTTT. This chain joins TRBV19 and TRBJ1-5; no clear D gene. Trimming removed 9 bases from V and 0 bases from J, with 15 bases in between. The CDR3 is 15 residues long. The germline V gene encodes CDR1 LNHDA and CDR2 SQIVND (reference sequence).

CDR3 in amino acids: CAWSILGVDGYTF. The CDR3 DNA sequence: TGTGCCTGGAGTATCCTAGGCGTCGATGGCTACACCTTC. The J gene is TRBJ1-2, the V gene TRBV30; D remains ambiguous. Trimming left V 2 bases short and J 6 bases short, with 13 bases between. The CDR3 loop spans 13 amino acids. CDR1 is GTSNPN, CDR2 SVGIG, per germline (reference sequence).

The chain carries TRBV7-9 and TRBJ2-1; 8 bases are a match to TRBD2. Germline V CDR1 and CDR2: SEHNR, FQNEAQ (reference sequence). This CDR3 has 16 residues. The V gene end was trimmed by 3 bases and the J gene end by 2 bases; junction bases not matched to a gene: 6. CDR3 residues: CASSLESGGPYNEQFF. The CDR3 region has the DNA TGTGCCAGCAGCTTGGAGAGCGGGGGCCCCTACAATGAGCAGTTCTTC.

This clone was seen only once. This chain uses TRBV11-3 with TRBJ2-7; possibly TRBD2 for D (6 bases). The V end was cut by 8 bases, the J end by 7 bases, with 15 bases between. This CDR3 comprises 12 residues. Germline-derived CDR1 and CDR2 are SGHNT and YENEEA. CDR3 amino acids: CASVRDRGEQYF. Written as DNA, the CDR3 is TGTGCCAGCGTACGGGACCGGGGGGAGCAGTACTTC.

The J gene is TRBJ2-7, the V gene TRBV6-6; unclear D gene. Trimming took off 2 bases at V and 0 bases at J, with 14 bases between the two ends. This CDR3 has 16 amino acids. CDR1 and CDR2 (germline): MNHNY, SVGAGI (reference sequence). The CDR3 bases are TGTGCCAGCAGTTACCCGTCGGCCCCCAGCTCCTACGAGCAGTACTTC. This translates into CASSYPSAPSSYEQYF.

This chain joins TRBV4-1 and TRBJ2-1; D is tentatively TRBD1 or TRBD2 (5 bases each). V dropped 2 bases and J dropped 0 bases, with 8 bases sitting between them. The germline V gene encodes CDR1 MGHRA and CDR2 YSYEKL. The CDR3 has 15 amino acids. CDR3 DNA: TGCGCCAGCAGCCAAATGGGGGACTCCTACAATGAGCAGTTCTTC. Encoded protein: CASSQMGDSYNEQFF.

This clone came up a few times. The chain employs TRBV5-8 and TRBJ1-2, with 7 positions matching TRBD1. The V gene end was trimmed by 7 bases and the J gene end by 8 bases; junction bases not matched to a gene: 5. CDR1 SGHTS and CDR2 YDEGEE come from the germline V gene. This CDR3 is 11 amino acids long. The CDR3 sequence: CASRQGGGYTF. The CDR3 region has the DNA TGTGCCAGCCGGCAGGGGGGCGGCTACACCTTC.

This clone was observed a handful of times. The V call is TRBV27, the J call TRBJ1-5; TRBD1 matches at 7 bases. Germline V lookup: CDR1 MNHEY, CDR2 SMNVEV (reference sequence). CDR3 length: 14 amino acids. Trimming removed 8 bases from V and 0 bases from J; junction bases left unmatched: 4. CDR3: CASSTGISNQPQHF. CDR3 DNA: TGTGCCAGCTCGACAGGGATTAGCAATCAGCCCCAGCATTTT.

V is TRBV13 and J is TRBJ1-1; 7 bases are shared with TRBD1. The length of the CDR3 is 15 residues. The J segment lost 4 bases and the V segment lost 1 base, leaving 6 bases of the junction unmatched. Germline assignment: CDR1 PRHDT and CDR2 FYEKMQ (reference sequence). This chain's CDR3 is CASSLVDREFTEAFF. CDR3 in DNA: TGTGCCAGCAGCTTAGTCGACAGGGAATTCACTGAAGCTTTCTTT.

The rearrangement uses TRBV19 and TRBJ1-1, with D possibly being TRBD1 (5 bases). The V and J ends lost 3 bases and 1 base respectively, with 12 bases between them. CDR3 length: 15 amino acids. Looked up from germline, CDR1 is LNHDA and CDR2 is SQIVND (reference sequence). CDR3 sequence reads: CASSMGGESNTEAFF. In DNA form, the CDR3 reads TGTGCCAGTAGTATGGGGGGGGAGTCGAACACTGAAGCTTTCTTT.

The gene calls are TRBV6-5 and TRBJ2-7; TRBD2 agrees at 11 bases. Losses at the gene ends were 2 bases for V and 2 bases for J; bases not matched to a gene: 2. This CDR3 has 15 residues. CDR1 MNHEY and CDR2 SVGAGI come from the germline V gene. The CDR3 DNA sequence: TGTGCCAGCAGTTACGTAGCGGGGGGGCCCTACGAGCAGTACTTC. Translated: CASSYVAGGPYEQYF.